The entry below gives a single T cell receptor beta chain sequence along with its context. Its antigen is not known. The PCR employed 60 Vbeta primers together with 13 Jbeta primers. Clones were read by immunoSEQ multiplex PCR, and TCRdb kept only the in-frame ones, dropping some. The sample includes about 120,000 clones, less than 85% of them seen just once. The source of the sample is a study of cytomegalovirus exposure and HLA in healthy donors. Points from the study as a whole: The study designated some 180 TCR beta chains cytomegalovirus-associated.

Germline lookup yields CDR1 MNHEY and CDR2 SMNVEV (reference sequence). This CDR3 is built from 14 residues. V lost 4 bases, J lost 7 bases, and 3 bases stayed unmatched. This rearrangement joins TRBV27 to TRBJ2-7; 14 nucleotides line up with TRBD2. The sample was PBMCs. The receptor's source is a middle-aged man in good health and CMV-seropositive. The CDR3 is CASSWGLAGEEQYF. In DNA form, the CDR3 reads TGTGCCAGCAGTTGGGGACTAGCGGGAGAAGAGCAGTACTTC.